What follows are 20 T cell receptor beta chains derived from one specimen sequenced in a study of shared clonotypes between healthy human individuals (dated by TCRdb to about 2020). The library was made by the immunoSEQ multiplex PCR assay. TCRdb stores this immuneACCESS table with in-frame sequences only. Part of the clones is absent; in the studies checked, under half of the shortfall reflects unresolved V genes, and no reason is known for the rest. The sample table lists some 2 million clones, about 95% of them with a count of one. About 1.1% of the sample rests with the top ten. For the CD8 naive samples, CD45RO-negative cells were positively selected for CCR7, yielding a CD45RA+CCR7+ population from which TemRA cells were excluded. Sequenced sample: naive CD8+ T cells sorted from blood. The sample's cell subset or site label, decoded: CD45RA+CCR7+. The source of these receptors is a man younger than 35 in good health.

The CDR3 here is CASSDPLRIIDRGNTGELFF. The CDR3 DNA reads TGTGCCAGCAGTGACCCACTCCGTATCATTGACAGGGGAAATACCGGGGAGCTGTTTTTT. The chain is built from TRBV6-1 and TRBJ2-2; 8 bases match TRBD1. V lost 3 bases and J lost 5; bases outside the gene matches: 20. The CDR3 contains 20 residues. Germline assignment: CDR1 MNHNS and CDR2 SASEGT.

The genes are TRBV5-5 and TRBJ2-7; 7 nucleotides agree with TRBD1. The CDR3 covers 14 residues. V lost 1 base to trimming and J lost 3 bases; unmatched junction nucleotides: 4. Germline V gene data show CDR1 as SGHKS and CDR2 as YYEKEE (reference sequence). This chain's CDR3 is CASSLRDSLYEQYF. CDR3 DNA: TGTGCCAGCAGCTTGCGGGACAGTCTCTACGAGCAGTACTTC.

A single count supports this clone. The chain has TRBV14 and TRBJ2-7; the D gene could be TRBD1 or TRBD2 (6 bases each). Looked up from germline, CDR1 is SGHDN and CDR2 is FVKESK. Trimming took off 0 bases at V and 6 bases at J, with 12 bases between the two ends. The CDR3 length is 14 residues. This CDR3 reads CASSQDPQGGEQYF. Here the CDR3 DNA reads TGTGCCAGCAGCCAAGACCCACAGGGAGGCGAGCAGTACTTC.

The chain employs TRBV7-8 and TRBJ1-1; D is uncertain. Germline V gene data show CDR1 as SGHVS and CDR2 as FQNEAQ. The CDR3 is 16 amino acids. Trimming removed 4 bases at V and 3 bases at J, with 18 bases between. The CDR3 bases are TGTGCCAGCAGCTACTTGGGAGGTACACGCCACACTGAAGCTTTCTTT. Translated, it gives CASSYLGGTRHTEAFF.

The sample holds one count of this clone. The V call is TRBV4-1, the J call TRBJ1-2, with a tentative D call TRBD1 (5 bases). Per the germline V gene, CDR1 is MGHRA and CDR2 is YSYEKL. The CDR3 runs to 17 residues. V was clipped by 0 bases and J by 5 bases, with 19 bases between them. The CDR3, as DNA: TGCGCCAGCAGCCAAGATTGGAACGGGGGGAATGGGTATGGCTACACCTTC. It is translated as CASSQDWNGGNGYGYTF.

The rearrangement joins TRBV5-4 to TRBJ1-1, with 8 bases matching TRBD1. With V trimmed by 0 bases and J by 5 bases, 9 bases remained unmatched. Germline V gene sequence: CDR1 SGHNT, CDR2 YYREEE (reference sequence). CDR3 length: 16 residues. CDR3 sequence reads: CASSLGEQGVITEAFF. The CDR3 nucleotides are TGTGCCAGCAGCTTGGGAGAACAGGGGGTTATTACTGAAGCTTTCTTT.

This clone was observed a handful of times. The chain links TRBV16 to TRBJ1-2, with 9 bases lining up with TRBD1. The CDR3 sequence is 17 residues long. Germline V CDR1 and CDR2: KGHSY, FQNENV. J was trimmed by 0 bases and V by 4 bases; bases with no gene match: 9. In DNA form, the CDR3 reads TGTGCCAGCAGCCTAGGGGACAGGGCGGAGGCTAACTATGGCTACACCTTC. It specifies CASSLGDRAEANYGYTF.

The V gene is TRBV27, the J gene TRBJ1-5, with 11 bases that match TRBD1. The V gene's germline CDR1 is MNHEY and CDR2 SMNVEV (reference sequence). The CDR3 contains 15 residues. After removal of 5 bases from V and 5 bases from J, the junction contained 5 bases not matched to a gene. CDR3 nucleotides: TGTGCCAGCAGTCCCGGGACAGGGGGACATCAGCCCCAGCATTTT. Protein: CASSPGTGGHQPQHF.

The V call is TRBV2, the J call TRBJ2-7; 10 bases are a match to TRBD2. J was trimmed by 7 bases and V by 3 bases; bases with no gene match: 9. The CDR3 runs to 15 residues. CDR1 and CDR2 (germline): SNHLY, FYNNEI. The CDR3 DNA sequence: TGTGCCAGCAGTGAGCAACTAGCGGGACTGGGGGAGCAGTACTTC. It codes for CASSEQLAGLGEQYF. The whole variable domain, remainder taken from reference TRBV2 and TRBJ2-7, is EPEVTQTPSHQVTQMGQEVILRCVPISNHLYFYWYRQILGQKVEFLVSFYNNEISEKSEIFDDQFSVERPDGSNFTLKIRSTKLEDSAMYFCASSEQLAGLGEQYFGPGTRLTVT.

The CDR3 loop reads CAISFVRDSFMNTEAFF. For the CDR3, the DNA is TGTGCCATCAGTTTCGTGCGGGACAGCTTCATGAACACTGAAGCTTTCTTT. The chain recombines TRBV10-3 with TRBJ1-1, with 7 bases lining up with TRBD1. CDR1 is ENHRY, CDR2 SYGVKD, per germline. The CDR3 extends over 17 amino acids. V shed 5 bases and J 0 bases; nucleotides not matched to a gene: 12.

The genes are TRBV7-9 and TRBJ1-1, with TRBD1 identical over 7 bases. Germline values: CDR1 SEHNR, CDR2 FQNEAQ (reference sequence). This CDR3 contains 16 residues. Trimming took 2 bases from V and 3 from J; bases not matched to a gene: 9. CDR3 in amino acids: CASSLLGTGDDTEAFF. The CDR3 region has the DNA TGTGCCAGCAGCTTATTGGGTACAGGGGACGACACTGAAGCTTTCTTT.

This clone occurred once. The chain has TRBV6-5 and TRBJ1-1; possibly TRBD1 for D (6 bases). The CDR3 is 14 residues long. V was pared by 2 bases and J by 3 bases, with 10 bases between. Germline V lookup: CDR1 MNHEY, CDR2 SVGAGI. Written as DNA, the CDR3 is TGTGCCAGCAGTTACGAGGGGGGGTACACTGAAGCTTTCTTT. Its translation: CASSYEGGYTEAFF.

Notes on this clone: The same CDR3 is also encoded by other DNA sequences in this sample. In nucleotides, the CDR3 is TGTGCCAGCAGCTTAGGGGGGCAGGGTAATTCACCCCTCCACTTT. This sequence encodes CASSLGGQGNSPLHF. The genes are TRBV7-2 and TRBJ1-6, with a weak D call TRBD1 (6 bases). Germline CDR1 reads SGHTA; CDR2 reads FQGNSA. CDR3 length: 15 amino acids. The ends were cut back, 1 base at V and 6 bases at J, with 10 bases in the middle.

In DNA form, the CDR3 reads TGCGCCAGCGGAGACAGTCTCTATGGCTACACCTTC. This gives the protein CASGDSLYGYTF. This rearrangement joins TRBV10-1 to TRBJ1-2; perhaps TRBD1 as D (5 bases). The CDR3 is 12 residues long. V was shortened by 8 bases and J by 4 bases, with 11 bases between the two germline ends. CDR1 and CDR2 from the germline V gene are WNHNN and SYGVQD (reference sequence).

DNA of the CDR3: TGTGCCAGCAGTGACAGGATTAGAGCAACTAATGAAAAACTGTTTTTT. As protein: CASSDRIRATNEKLFF. The chain has TRBV2 and TRBJ1-4; D unresolved. V lost 3 bases, J lost 0 bases, and 11 bases lay in between. The CDR3 extends over 16 amino acids. Germline V lookup: CDR1 SNHLY, CDR2 FYNNEI.

The chain recombines TRBV7-2 with TRBJ1-6; D may be TRBD1 (6 bases). Trimming stripped 1 base from V and 4 bases from J, with 14 bases between. CDR1 SGHTA and CDR2 FQGNSA come from the germline V gene. The CDR3 has 17 amino acids. The CDR3 is CASSLEVLQGYNSPLHF. DNA for the CDR3: TGTGCCAGCAGCTTAGAAGTTCTACAGGGATATAATTCACCCCTCCACTTT.

The gene calls are TRBV10-2 and TRBJ2-1; D remains ambiguous. This CDR3 has 14 residues. V lost 2 bases to trimming and J lost 3 bases, with 8 bases between them. Germline-derived CDR1 and CDR2 are WSHSY and SAAADI. The CDR3 nucleotides are TGCGCCAGCAGTGAGGACTCCTACTACAATGAGCAGTTCTTC. It encodes CASSEDSYYNEQFF.

V is TRBV13 and J is TRBJ2-5, with a tentative D call TRBD2 (5 bases). From germline, CDR1 is PRHDT and CDR2 FYEKMQ (reference sequence). The CDR3 length is 14 residues. V dropped 5 bases and J dropped 2 bases, with 12 bases sitting between them. CDR3 sequence: CASSKRGLQETQYF. The CDR3 DNA follows: TGTGCCAGCAGCAAGAGAGGGTTGCAAGAGACCCAGTACTTC.

The CDR3 DNA follows: TGTGCCAGCAGCTGGGACATGAGCTACGAGCAGTACTTC. Its protein is CASSWDMSYEQYF. The chain joins TRBV7-9 to TRBJ2-7; D perhaps matches TRBD1 (6 bases). Germline V gene lookup returns CDR1 SEHNR and CDR2 FQNEAQ (reference sequence). Trimming stripped 4 bases from V and 3 bases from J, with 10 bases between. The CDR3 is 13 amino acids.

The chain joins TRBV5-1 to TRBJ2-7; D not resolved. Per the germline V gene, CDR1 is SGHRS and CDR2 is YFSETQ. The CDR3 contains 13 residues. The V end lost 4 bases, the J end lost 1 base, and 9 bases lay between the germline ends. CDR3 nucleotides: TGCGCCAGCAGCCCGCTCCATTCCTACGAGCAGTACTTC. This codes for CASSPLHSYEQYF.